This is a list of T cell receptor beta chains from one sample in a study of blood T cell repertoires in COVID-19. TCRdb keeps only in-frame clones here, not all; method: immunoSEQ multiplex PCR. This sample has approximately 390,000 clones, with around nine tenths found just once. Sequenced: PBMCs or T cells enriched from blood (not recorded which). These receptor sequences come from a woman in her 50s who had recovered from COVID-19. Each CDR3 is given with its conserved first and last residue. D genes are given only for firm matches. Clone size appears in some rows only: once, few, many, or a class for an expanded clone.

clone_size,j_call,v_call,d_call,cdr3_aa,cdr3_nt
-,TRBJ1-2,TRBV24-1,-,CATSDLQGAYTF,TGTGCCACCAGTGATTTGCAGGGCGCCTACACCTTC
-,TRBJ1-5,TRBV28,TRBD1,CASSSRDRVVEPQHF,TGTGCCAGCAGCTCCAGGGACAGGGTGGTCGAGCCCCAGCATTTT
-,TRBJ1-1,TRBV4-1,-,CASSQGQVTHRGAFF,TGCGCCAGCAGCCAAGGACAGGTTACCCATCGGGGAGCTTTCTTT
-,TRBJ1-5,TRBV28,TRBD1,CASSLFFAPGQNSNQPQHF,TGTGCCAGCAGTTTATTCTTCGCCCCGGGACAGAATAGCAATCAGCCCCAGCATTTT
once,TRBJ2-3,TRBV6-1,TRBD1,CASSVWTGLGTDTQYF,TGTGCCAGCAGTGTGTGGACAGGGTTGGGCACAGATACGCAGTATTTT
-,TRBJ1-1,TRBV2,-,CASQENTEAFF,TGTGCCAGTCAGGAAAACACTGAAGCTTTCTTT
-,TRBJ1-2,TRBV4-3,-,CASSQAGTGTGGYTF,TGCGCCAGCAGCCAAGCGGGTACAGGGACGGGAGGCTACACCTTC
-,TRBJ2-2,TRBV15,TRBD1,CATSRVPLTTPGQGPENTGELFF,TGTGCCACCAGCAGAGTGCCACTTACCACACCGGGACAGGGGCCCGAGAACACCGGGGAGCTGTTTTTT
-,TRBJ1-2,TRBV19,-,CASRLGAANYGYTF,TGTGCCAGTAGGTTGGGGGCCGCTAACTATGGCTACACCTTC
-,TRBJ2-7,TRBV5-1,-,CASSLSRVSGEQYF,TGCGCCAGCAGCCTAAGCAGGGTGTCGGGCGAGCAGTACTTC
-,TRBJ1-1,TRBV7-9,TRBD1,CASSLLRDRDTEAFF,TGTGCCAGCAGCTTACTCCGGGACAGGGACACTGAAGCTTTCTTT
-,TRBJ2-3,TRBV7-9,TRBD2,CASSLTSGGYTDTQYF,TGTGCCAGCAGCCTCACTAGCGGGGGGTACACAGATACGCAGTATTTT
-,TRBJ2-7,TRBV28,TRBD1,CASRTGTYEQYF,TGTGCCAGCCGGACAGGGACCTACGAGCAGTACTTC
-,TRBJ1-2,TRBV5-1,TRBD1,CASSLETGQGYGYTF,TGCGCCAGCAGCTTGGAAACGGGACAGGGCTATGGCTACACCTTC
-,TRBJ2-1,TRBV11-2,-,CASSLDSEVSSYNEQFF,TGTGCCAGCAGCTTAGATTCGGAGGTCAGCTCCTACAATGAGCAGTTCTTC
-,TRBJ2-2,TRBV5-1,TRBD2,CASTAGGPTGELFF,TGCGCCAGCACTGCGGGGGGGCCCACCGGGGAGCTGTTTTTT
-,TRBJ1-2,TRBV5-8,-,CASSFSLTNYGYTF,TGTGCCAGCAGCTTTAGCTTGACTAACTATGGCTACACCTTC
once,TRBJ1-6,TRBV5-1,TRBD1,CASTPTGGAWDNSPLHF,TGCGCCAGCACACCGACAGGGGGCGCATGGGATAATTCACCCCTCCACTTT
-,TRBJ1-2,TRBV7-2,TRBD1,CASSLQGAIYGYTF,TGTGCCAGCAGCTTACAGGGGGCGATCTATGGCTACACCTTC
-,TRBJ1-4,TRBV30,TRBD1,CAWRLPGQGLKVNEKLFF,TGTGCCTGGAGACTACCGGGACAGGGCTTGAAAGTTAATGAAAAACTGTTTTTT
-,TRBJ2-1,TRBV30,TRBD2,CAWSVLGSGAGEQFF,TGTGCCTGGAGTGTACTTGGTAGCGGGGCGGGTGAGCAGTTCTTC
-,TRBJ2-7,TRBV13,TRBD2,CASSTRLAGGLRAYEQYF,TGTGCCAGCAGCACGAGACTAGCGGGGGGACTCAGGGCCTACGAGCAGTACTTC
-,TRBJ1-2,TRBV5-1,-,CASSLVVGYGYTF,TGCGCCAGCAGCTTGGTAGTTGGCTATGGCTACACCTTC
-,TRBJ1-4,TRBV4-1,TRBD1,CASSTSSGTGTRKLFF,TGCGCCAGCAGCACTTCCTCCGGGACAGGGACCCGGAAACTGTTTTTT
-,TRBJ1-5,TRBV19,-,CASSISGYGNQPQHF,TGTGCCAGTAGTATATCAGGCTATGGCAATCAGCCCCAGCATTTT
-,TRBJ2-1,TRBV7-9,TRBD2,CASSLRGGGPSEEQFF,TGTGCCAGCAGCTTGCGGGGCGGGGGGCCCTCTGAGGAGCAGTTCTTC
-,TRBJ1-2,TRBV12-3/TRBV12-4,-,CASNTGGYGYTF,TGTGCCAGCAATACCGGGGGCTATGGCTACACCTTC
few,TRBJ1-3,TRBV19,TRBD1,CASRGQGFSSGNTIYF,TGTGCCAGTAGGGGACAGGGATTTTCCTCTGGAAACACCATATATTTT
-,TRBJ1-5,TRBV27,-,CASSLAGVNQPQHF,TGTGCCAGCAGCCTGGCAGGGGTAAATCAGCCCCAGCATTTT
-,TRBJ1-5,TRBV7-9,-,CASSPLGPVVEPQHF,TGTGCCAGCAGCCCCCTGGGGCCGGTAGTAGAGCCCCAGCATTTT
-,TRBJ2-1,TRBV2,TRBD2,CASSRAASGVGEQFF,TGTGCCAGCAGTAGGGCTGCTAGCGGGGTGGGTGAGCAGTTCTTC
-,TRBJ1-2,TRBV28,-,CASSLGVIYGYTF,TGTGCCAGCAGTCTCGGGGTGATCTATGGCTACACCTTC
-,TRBJ1-2,TRBV4-1,-,CASSPPVGGTNGYTF,TGCGCCAGCAGCCCACCCGTCGGAGGGACGAATGGCTACACCTTC
few,TRBJ1-2,TRBV6-5,TRBD1,CASMPGQGADGYTF,TGTGCCAGCATGCCGGGACAGGGGGCTGATGGCTACACCTTC
-,TRBJ1-1,TRBV4-1,-,CASRHAEAGAIPNTEAFF,TGCGCCAGCAGACACGCTGAGGCGGGGGCCATTCCAAACACTGAAGCTTTCTTT
-,TRBJ1-4,TRBV11-2,-,CASSLDLPGVVVF,TGTGCCAGCAGCTTAGATCTTCCAGGGGTTGTAGTTTTT
-,TRBJ1-2,TRBV5-5,-,CASSLALAFYGYTF,TGTGCCAGCAGCTTGGCCTTAGCTTTCTATGGCTACACCTTC
once,TRBJ1-1,TRBV11-2,-,CASSGLRVAFF,TGTGCCAGCAGCGGCCTCCGTGTAGCTTTCTTT
once,TRBJ2-5,TRBV6-5,-,CASSRAETQYF,TGTGCCAGCAGTCGAGCGGAGACCCAGTACTTC
few,TRBJ2-1,TRBV7-2,TRBD2,CASSLGGSLNEQFF,TGTGCCAGCAGCTTGGGGGGGTCGCTCAATGAGCAGTTCTTC
-,TRBJ1-4,TRBV15,TRBD1,CATSRTGTGSGEKLFF,TGTGCCACCAGCAGGACAGGGACGGGCTCGGGAGAAAAACTGTTTTTT
-,TRBJ1-1,TRBV19,-,CASSRTNTEAFF,TGTGCCAGTAGTAGGACTAACACTGAAGCTTTCTTT
-,TRBJ2-4,TRBV5-6,-,CASSSIQGFQNIQYF,TGTGCCAGCAGCTCAATACAGGGTTTCCAAAACATTCAGTACTTC
-,TRBJ1-2,TRBV11-2,-,CASSLGRSDYGYTF,TGTGCCAGCAGCTTAGGACGGAGCGACTATGGCTACACCTTC
once,TRBJ2-3,TRBV5-1,TRBD2,CASSSQTSGDTQYF,TGCGCCAGCAGCTCCCAGACTAGCGGGGATACGCAGTATTTT
-,TRBJ2-2,TRBV7-2,-,CASSLGGPNTGELFF,TGTGCCAGCAGCTTAGGGGGCCCTAACACCGGGGAGCTGTTTTTT
few,TRBJ2-1,TRBV7-9,TRBD2,CASSLLAGDVRNEQFF,TGTGCCAGCAGCTTACTCGCGGGGGACGTTCGCAATGAGCAGTTCTTC
-,TRBJ2-2,TRBV25-1,TRBD2,CASSGLAGGPETGELFF,TGTGCCAGCAGTGGACTAGCGGGGGGGCCGGAGACCGGGGAGCTGTTTTTT
-,TRBJ1-5,TRBV19,-,CASSISGPKAGGFNQPQHF,TGTGCCAGTAGTATAAGCGGGCCCAAGGCGGGTGGCTTCAATCAGCCCCAGCATTTT
-,TRBJ1-5,TRBV18,TRBD1,CASSPQMTGANNQPQHF,TGTGCCAGCTCACCACAGATGACAGGGGCTAACAATCAGCCCCAGCATTTT